These T cell receptor beta chains were read from a single sample in a study of T-cell memory formation after mild COVID-19. TCRdb re-called the 5' RACE reads through MiXCR, storing one row per CDR3 protein. The data show 35,000 to 50,000 distinct CDR3 sequences, 9.5% seen once. The material sequenced was PBMCs or a T cell subset sorted from them (not recorded which). The source of these receptors is an adult woman who had mild COVID-19 (a few samples of this study predate the infection). Cell type and time point are not known. CDR3s include the opening cysteine and the closing phenylalanine or tryptophan. The D gene is left open where the match is weak. Size is stated for part of the rows, as once, few or many counts, or as a class when the clone is expanded.

>TRBV27|-|TRBJ2-1|few
TGTGCCAGCAGTTTACGAGTCGGGGCTAATGAGCAGTTCTTC
CASSLRVGANEQFF
>TRBV5-1|TRBD2|TRBJ2-6|many
TGCGCCAGCAGTCCCGGACTAGGAGGCAGTCTGGGGGCCAACGTCCTGACTTTC
CASSPGLGGSLGANVLTF
>TRBV12-3/TRBV12-4|-|TRBJ1-2|-
TGTGCCAGCAACCAACAGGGAGGAGACTATGGCTACACCTTC
CASNQQGGDYGYTF
>TRBV6-1|TRBD1|TRBJ1-2|-
TGTGCCAGCAGTGAAGGACTACCGGGACAGGGCTATGGCTACACCTTC
CASSEGLPGQGYGYTF
>TRBV24-1|-|TRBJ2-2|few
TGTGCCACCAGTGATTACAGGGTAAACACCGGGGAGCTGTTTTTT
CATSDYRVNTGELFF
>TRBV5-1|TRBD1|TRBJ1-1|-
TGCGCCAGCAGCTCCGGGACAGGGCAGGCGACTGAAGCTTTCTTT
CASSSGTGQATEAFF
>TRBV6-1|-|TRBJ2-2|-
TGTGCCAGCAGTCTATGGGGGGCGATCAACACCGGGGAGCTGTTTTTT
CASSLWGAINTGELFF
>TRBV5-1|TRBD1|TRBJ2-5|many
TGCGCCAGCAGCTTGTCAGGGGGCGCGGAAGAGACCCAGTACTTC
CASSLSGGAEETQYF
>TRBV5-4|TRBD1|TRBJ2-4|-
TGTGCCAGCAGCCCCGGGACAGGGGGAGCCAAAAACATTCAGTACTTC
CASSPGTGGAKNIQYF
>TRBV21-1|-|TRBJ2-5|-
TGTGCCAGCAGCCTCCCCATCAGGGGCGCTGAGGAGACCCAGTACTTC
CASSLPIRGAEETQYF
>TRBV7-8|-|TRBJ2-5|-
TGTGCCAGCAGCTCCGCCGGACAGCCCATCCAAGAGACCCAGTACTTC
CASSSAGQPIQETQYF
>TRBV20-1|TRBD1|TRBJ1-1|-
TGCAGTGCGTTTGGGACAGCCTTCATGAACACTGAAGCTTTCTTT
CSAFGTAFMNTEAFF
>TRBV20-1|-|TRBJ1-5|few
TGCAGTGCTAGAGATCTGGGCATTTATCTTAATCAGCCCCAGCATTTT
CSARDLGIYLNQPQHF
>TRBV5-1|-|TRBJ1-3|-
TGCGCCAGCAAGGGGGGAACTTATGGAAACACCATATATTTT
CASKGGTYGNTIYF
>TRBV7-6|TRBD1|TRBJ2-1|many
TGTGCCAGCAGCTTGTCACAGGGGTCGCTTCAGGGGCAGTTCTTC
CASSLSQGSLQGQFF
>TRBV11-3|-|TRBJ2-7|-
TGTGCCAGAAGCACAGGGGGGGGCAATTACGAGCAGTACTTC
CARSTGGGNYEQYF
>TRBV6-2/TRBV6-3|TRBD2|TRBJ2-1|-
TGTGCCAGCAGCCCAAGCGGGAGCAAGGAGCAGTTCTTC
CASSPSGSKEQFF
>TRBV5-4|-|TRBJ2-2|many
TGTGCCAGCAGCTTGCAAAGGGGAGAAACCGGGGAGCTGTTTTTT
CASSLQRGETGELFF
>TRBV7-8|TRBD1|TRBJ1-2|-
TGTGCCAGCAGCTTAGCGGGACAGGGAGTCTATGGCTACACCTTC
CASSLAGQGVYGYTF
>TRBV6-1|TRBD1|TRBJ1-2|many
TGTGCCAGCAGGTCGACAGGGGGCTATGGCTACACCTTC
CASRSTGGYGYTF